The 23 T cell receptor beta chains reported below all come from one sample, sequenced in a study of CD8+CD57+ T cells in acquired aplastic anemia. Researchers used genomic DNA as the template to profile TCR beta VDJ and CDR3. TCRdb passed the reads through MiXCR, listing each CDR3 protein once. Of a few hundred thousand distinct CDR3 sequences listed, about 59% are singletons. Input material: sorted CD4+, CD8+, or CD8+CD57+ T cells (not recorded which) from PBMCs. All receptors come from a human donor in good health.

Only a few counts were recorded for this clonotype. This chain uses TRBV29-1 with TRBJ1-4, with D uncertain. CDR1 and CDR2 (germline): SQVTM, ANQGSEA. V was shortened by 4 bases and J by 4 bases, with 13 bases between the two germline ends. The CDR3 is 14 amino acids. The CDR3 DNA is TGCAGCGTTGTAGGGCAGGTGATTAATGAAAAACTGTTTTTT. Translated: CSVVGQVINEKLFF.

The chain is built from TRBV5-1 and TRBJ1-2; 8 bases are shared with TRBD1. Germline CDR1 and CDR2: SGHRS and YFSETQ. There are 15 residues in the CDR3. Trimming removed 0 bases from V and 8 bases from J; junction bases left unmatched: 9. The CDR3 region has the DNA TGCGCCAGCAGCTTGGACCCGACAGGGGATGGAGGCTACACCTTC. Protein: CASSLDPTGDGGYTF.

The chain is built from TRBV14 and TRBJ2-7; TRBD1 matches 10 bases. Per the germline V gene, CDR1 is SGHDN and CDR2 is FVKESK. The CDR3 totals 17 residues. Unmatched junction bases numbered 14, after V lost 6 bases and J lost 3 bases. Written as DNA, the CDR3 is TGTGCCAGCAGTTACTCGGGACAGGGGACACTCGTCTACGAGCAGTACTTC. It encodes CASSYSGQGTLVYEQYF.

This clonotype was recorded many times. V and J are TRBV9 and TRBJ2-3; D might be TRBD2 (5 bases). The germline CDR1 and CDR2 sequences are SGDLS and YYNGEE. Between the trimmed V and J ends, which lost 2 bases and 4 bases, there was a span of 11 bases. CDR3 size: 14 residues. The CDR3 nucleotides read TGTGCCAGCAGCGTTCCCGACGGGGCAGATACGCAGTATTTT. Translation: CASSVPDGADTQYF. The entire variable domain, with the rest obtained from reference TRBV9 and TRBJ2-3, is as follows: DSGVTQTPKHLITATGQRVTLRCSPRSGDLSVYWYQQSLDQGLQFLIQYYNGEERAKGNILERFSAQQFPDLHSELNLSSLELGDSALYFCASSVPDGADTQYFGPGTRLTVL.

The chain employs TRBV6-2 or TRBV6-3 and TRBJ1-1; the match to TRBD1 covers 11 bases. The V gene end was trimmed by 2 bases and the J gene end by 5 bases; junction bases not matched to a gene: 7. Per germline, CDR1 MNHEY and CDR2 SVGEGT. The CDR3 spans 16 residues. The CDR3 here is CASSYVKDRGRTEAFF. CDR3 nucleotides: TGTGCCAGCAGTTACGTTAAGGACAGGGGGCGTACTGAAGCTTTCTTT.

In this sample, this clonotype turned up many times. The gene calls are TRBV6-5 and TRBJ2-2; D not resolved. Deletions cut 3 bases from V and 6 bases from J, with 2 bases between. The CDR3 runs to 11 residues. Germline CDR1 and CDR2: MNHEY and SVGAGI. In DNA form, the CDR3 reads TGTGCCAGCAGTTATGCCGGGGAGCTGTTTTTT. It is translated as CASSYAGELFF.

In the case of this clonotype: The DNA is omitted, as the CDR3 cannot be located on it reliably, and the CDR3 follows TCRdb's listing. The V gene is TRBV5-1, the J gene TRBJ1-5. Germline CDR1 SGHRS, CDR2 YFSETQ. The CDR3 contains 15 residues when both ends are counted. The CDR3 region is CASSLGVLRAVHQHF.

In this sample, this clonotype turned up a few times. V is TRBV20-1 and J is TRBJ1-2; 8 bases align to TRBD1. The CDR3 is 15 residues long. The germline gives CDR1 DFQATT, CDR2 SNEGSKA (reference sequence). V was pared by 5 bases and J by 4 bases, with 12 bases of the junction left unmatched. The CDR3 here is CSAPTGEGRSYGYTF. CDR3 coding DNA: TGCAGTGCTCCGACAGGGGAAGGCCGATCCTATGGCTACACCTTC.

This clonotype was picked up a small number of times. The V and J genes are TRBV2 and TRBJ2-7; 9 positions agree with TRBD2. CDR3 length: 14 amino acids. CDR1 SNHLY and CDR2 FYNNEI come from the germline V gene. Trimming took 5 bases from V and 2 from J; bases not matched to a gene: 4. The DNA of the CDR3 is TGTGCCAGCAGTCCGACTAGCGGCACCTACGAGCAGTACTTC. Residues: CASSPTSGTYEQYF.

The rearrangement links TRBV7-2 to TRBJ1-2, with D perhaps TRBD1 (6 bases). The CDR3 spans 12 residues. Per the germline V gene, CDR1 is SGHTA and CDR2 is FQGNSA. The V end lost 6 bases, the J end lost 4 bases, and 9 bases lay between the germline ends. The chain's CDR3 is CASRPQGYGYTF. The CDR3 nucleotides read TGTGCCAGCAGGCCACAGGGCTATGGCTACACCTTC.

The V call is TRBV5-6, the J call TRBJ1-1; D is perhaps TRBD1 (5 bases). Germline loops: CDR1 SGHDT, CDR2 YYEEEE. The CDR3 contains 13 residues. The germline V and J ends were trimmed by 2 bases and 3 bases, with 8 bases remaining between them. CDR3 sequence: CASSFDSDTEAFF. The CDR3 bases are TGTGCCAGCAGCTTTGACAGTGACACTGAAGCTTTCTTT.

This clonotype has at least ten counts. This chain connects TRBV7-3 to TRBJ2-7; D call uncertain. Germline V gene data show CDR1 as SGHTA and CDR2 as FQGTGA. V lost 2 bases to trimming and J lost 0 bases, with 5 bases between them. This CDR3 has 13 amino acids. Here the CDR3 DNA reads TGTGCCAGCAGCTTATCCCTCTCCTACGAGCAGTACTTC. Its translation: CASSLSLSYEQYF.

The chain recombines TRBV5-6 with TRBJ2-1; 9 nucleotides align to TRBD2. Per germline, CDR1 SGHDT and CDR2 YYEEEE. V was pared by 7 bases and J by 4 bases, with 3 bases of the junction left unmatched. The CDR3 loop spans 13 amino acids. The CDR3 DNA sequence: TGTGCCAGCGCGGGACTAGCTTACAATGAGCAGTTCTTC. This translates into CASAGLAYNEQFF.

The chain employs TRBV10-3 and TRBJ2-3, with D unclear. Deletions cut 0 bases from V and 1 base from J, with 8 bases between. Per the germline V gene, CDR1 is ENHRY and CDR2 is SYGVKD. The length of the CDR3 is 15 residues. CDR3 in amino acids: CAISESRDRTDTQYF. The CDR3 nucleotides are TGTGCCATCAGTGAGTCAAGGGATCGCACAGATACGCAGTATTTT.

The rearrangement joins TRBV5-1 to TRBJ1-2; the D is unclear. Germline CDR1 SGHRS, CDR2 YFSETQ. This CDR3 is built from 14 residues. The ends were cut back, 0 bases at V and 0 bases at J, with 6 bases in the middle. The CDR3 region is CASSLDWANYGYTF. Written as DNA, the CDR3 is TGCGCCAGCAGCTTGGATTGGGCTAACTATGGCTACACCTTC.

The sample holds a few counts of this clonotype. This chain joins TRBV15 and TRBJ2-7; D might be TRBD1 or TRBD2, each matching 6 bases. Trimming took 1 base from V and 1 from J, leaving 17 bases between them. This CDR3 region has 17 residues. Germline V CDR1 and CDR2: LNHNV, YYDKDF (reference sequence). CDR3 sequence reads: CATSRAFRQGGSYEQYF. In DNA form, the CDR3 reads TGTGCCACCAGCAGAGCCTTCCGACAAGGGGGGTCCTACGAGCAGTACTTC.

With respect to this clonotype: At one boundary the junction diverges from the germline segment, which might be a read error. The chain employs TRBV10-3 and TRBJ1-2; D unclear. Germline CDR1 is ENHRY and CDR2 is SYGVKD. The CDR3 has 15 amino acids. For the CDR3, the DNA is TGTGCCAGCAGTTTGACCCATTCAGCGAACTATGGCTACACCTTC. This gives the protein CASSLTHSANYGYTF.

The V gene is TRBV2, the J gene TRBJ1-6; no definite D call. Germline assignment: CDR1 SNHLY and CDR2 FYNNEI. The CDR3 consists of 14 residues. V dropped 6 bases and J dropped 6 bases, with 12 bases sitting between them. CDR3 sequence: CASSLGNGNSPLHF. In DNA, the CDR3 is TGTGCCAGCAGCTTGGGGAATGGTAATTCACCCCTCCACTTT.

J is TRBJ1-1 and V is TRBV24-1; D is unclear. Trimming shortened V by 9 bases and J by 0 bases, and 10 bases separated the two germline ends. CDR1 and CDR2 from the germline V gene are KGHDR and SFDVKD. The CDR3 loop spans 13 amino acids. The CDR3 here is CATQDGMNTEAFF. The CDR3 DNA sequence: TGTGCCACCCAGGACGGCATGAACACTGAAGCTTTCTTT.

In this sample, this clonotype turned up many times. The V gene is TRBV7-8, the J gene TRBJ2-1; 8 bases are shared with TRBD1. V dropped 8 bases and J dropped 9; count of bases not matched to a gene: 18. Germline CDR1 is SGHVS and CDR2 is FQNEAQ. This CDR3 has 16 amino acids. In nucleotides, the CDR3 is TGTGCCAGCCTAAGCTTTCCGGGACAGGCCTCAGGTGAGCAGTTCTTC. Protein product: CASLSFPGQASGEQFF.

This clonotype was seen a few times. Here the CDR3 reads CSARDSITDYEQYF. CDR3 coding DNA: TGCAGTGCTAGAGATTCCATTACCGACTACGAGCAGTACTTC. V is TRBV20-1 and J is TRBJ2-7, with no clear D. The CDR3 has 14 amino acids. V lost 0 bases to trimming and J lost 3 bases, with 12 bases between them. Looked up from germline, CDR1 is DFQATT and CDR2 is SNEGSKA (reference sequence).

This clonotype was found a few times. The chain employs TRBV6-4 and TRBJ2-5, with D possibly matching TRBD1 (6 bases). The V end was cut by 6 bases, the J end by 5 bases, with 16 bases between. The CDR3 contains 14 residues. Germline lookup yields CDR1 MRHNA and CDR2 SNTAGT. This chain's CDR3 is CASRLGGAGETQYF. DNA for the CDR3: TGTGCCAGCAGGCTTGGGGGCGCAGGGGAGACCCAGTACTTC.

V and J are TRBV20-1 and TRBJ1-2; 8 bases line up with TRBD1. J lost 2 bases, V lost 3 bases, and 8 bases had no gene match. The CDR3 runs 15 residues. The V gene's germline CDR1 is DFQATT and CDR2 SNEGSKA (reference sequence). The CDR3 spells CSASGAGGWNYGYTF. The CDR3 DNA reads as TGCAGTGCTAGTGGGGCAGGGGGCTGGAACTATGGCTACACCTTC.